A selection of T cell receptor beta chains follows, all from one sample in a study of PD-1 blockade in classical Hodgkin lymphoma. The repertoire was sequenced with immunoSEQ multiplex PCR; TCRdb's copy has only in-frame clones and lacks some. The table has over 60,000 clones, roughly nine tenths seen once; the top ten hold 8%. The source material was peripheral blood mononuclear cells (PBMCs), sampled before the fourth cycle of nivolumab. Receptors were obtained from a human donor with classical Hodgkin lymphoma. CDR3s include the opening cysteine and the closing phenylalanine or tryptophan. The D gene is left open where the match is weak. Clone size appears in some rows only: once, few, many, or a class for an expanded clone.

TRBV5-8	TRBD1	.	TRBJ1-1	15	CASSLRGRGSTEAFF	TGTGCCAGCAGCTTGAGGGGGCGGGGAAGCACTGAAGCTTTCTTT
TRBV7-9	.	.	TRBJ1-5	18	CASSLDGWGHWRNQPQHF	TGTGCCAGCAGCTTAGATGGTTGGGGGCATTGGAGAAATCAGCCCCAGCATTTT
TRBV28	.	.	TRBJ2-7	16	CASSFAQTTRSYEQYF	TGTGCCAGCAGCTTTGCCCAGACAACGAGGTCCTACGAGCAGTACTTC
TRBV27	.	.	TRBJ2-7	14	CASSLWPGNYEQYF	TGTGCCAGCAGTTTATGGCCAGGTAACTACGAGCAGTACTTC
TRBV15	.	.	TRBJ1-2	14	CATSRDPSNYGYTF	TGTGCCACCAGCAGAGATCCCAGCAACTATGGCTACACCTTC
TRBV7-2	.	.	TRBJ2-3	16	CASSLVAGWGTDTQYF	TGTGCCAGCAGCTTAGTGGCGGGGTGGGGCACAGATACGCAGTATTTT
TRBV6-1	.	.	TRBJ1-2	13	CASSGQMNYGYTF	TGTGCCAGCAGTGGACAGATGAACTATGGCTACACCTTC
TRBV27	TRBD2	.	TRBJ2-1	15	CASSLTGGLINEQFF	TGTGCCAGCAGTCTCACGGGGGGACTGATCAATGAGCAGTTCTTC
TRBV12-5	.	.	TRBJ2-7	17	CASGLPAAQGGSYEQYF	TGTGCTAGTGGCCTCCCGGCAGCCCAAGGGGGCTCCTACGAGCAGTACTTC
TRBV7-9	TRBD1	.	TRBJ2-5	15	CASSLGDRGRETQYF	TGTGCCAGCAGCTTAGGGGACAGGGGGCGTGAGACCCAGTACTTC
TRBV19	TRBD1	.	TRBJ1-5	14	CASSRQGADQPQHF	TGTGCCAGTAGCCGACAGGGGGCCGATCAGCCCCAGCATTTT
TRBV2	.	.	TRBJ1-1	12	CASPVGGTEAFF	TGTGCCAGCCCGGTTGGGGGGACTGAAGCTTTCTTT
TRBV25-1	TRBD1	.	TRBJ1-5	17	CASVISGTERSNQPQHF	TGTGCCAGCGTTATTTCCGGGACAGAGCGTAGCAATCAGCCCCAGCATTTT
TRBV25-1	TRBD2	.	TRBJ2-7	15	CASSDTTSGSYEQYF	TGTGCCAGCAGTGATACGACTAGCGGGAGCTACGAGCAGTACTTC
TRBV6-5	.	.	TRBJ1-1	11	CASTEGVSAFF	TGTGCCAGCACTGAGGGGGTGTCAGCTTTCTTT
TRBV6-5	.	.	TRBJ2-2	13	CASSYFGPGELFF	TGTGCCAGCAGTTACTTTGGCCCCGGGGAGCTGTTTTTT
TRBV6-6	.	.	TRBJ1-4	14	CASSFTATNEKLFF	TGTGCCAGCAGTTTCACGGCAACTAATGAAAAACTGTTTTTT
TRBV2	.	.	TRBJ2-6	14	CASSGISGANVLTF	TGTGCCAGCAGTGGGATCTCTGGGGCCAACGTCCTGACTTTC
TRBV16	.	.	TRBJ2-7	15	CASSPDEGLTYEQYF	TGTGCCAGCAGCCCGGACGAAGGACTTACCTACGAGCAGTACTTC
TRBV27	.	.	TRBJ1-5	15	CASSLNREGDQPQHF	TGTGCCAGCAGTTTAAACAGGGAGGGAGATCAGCCCCAGCATTTT
TRBV27	.	.	TRBJ1-2	13	CASSLKLNYGYTF	TGTGCCAGCAGTTTAAAACTCAACTATGGCTACACCTTC
TRBV7-9	.	.	TRBJ2-3	15	CASSQDGEGTDTQYF	TGTGCCAGCAGCCAAGACGGAGAAGGCACAGATACGCAGTATTTT
TRBV7-2	TRBD2	once	TRBJ2-2	16	CASSLDGGANTGELFF	TGTGCCAGCAGCTTAGACGGGGGGGCGAACACCGGGGAGCTGTTTTTT
TRBV2	.	.	TRBJ2-1	15	CASSEGQKSYNEQFF	TGTGCCAGCAGTGAAGGACAGAAATCCTACAATGAGCAGTTCTTC
TRBV2	.	.	TRBJ1-4	12	CASIGAREKLFF	TGTGCCAGCATAGGGGCCAGAGAAAAACTGTTTTTT
TRBV7-9	TRBD2	.	TRBJ2-1	17	CASSSTGTSGPYNEQFF	TGTGCCAGCAGCTCTACCGGGACTAGCGGTCCCTACAATGAGCAGTTCTTC
TRBV10-1	TRBD2	.	TRBJ2-1	17	CASSGPGGTSGHNEQFF	TGCGCCAGCTCCGGCCCGGGGGGGACTAGCGGACACAATGAGCAGTTCTTC